What follows describes a single TCR beta chain. Its specificity is unknown. The CDR3 contains 17 residues. The V gene's germline CDR1 is KGHSH and CDR2 LQKENI. The junction had 7 bases not matched to a gene; V was cut back by 2 bases and J by 0 bases. The data derive from a study of shared clonotypes between healthy human individuals. The study, taken as a whole, reports: A small donor pool kept down the genetic and exposure-history diversity that was represented.

Assay: immunoSEQ multiplex PCR; the TCRdb copy retains only in-frame clones and omits some. The data hold around 1.6 million clones, with approximately 98% observed a single time. Sequencing input: naive CD4+ T cells sorted from blood. Subset reported: CD45RA+ positively selected. J is TRBJ2-5 and V is TRBV18; 9 positions agree with TRBD2. This TCR was sampled from a man aged 30 to 39 in good health. The CDR3 sequence is CASSPKRLAGHQETQYF. The CDR3, as DNA: TGTGCCAGCTCACCAAAACGGCTAGCGGGACACCAAGAGACCCAGTACTTC.